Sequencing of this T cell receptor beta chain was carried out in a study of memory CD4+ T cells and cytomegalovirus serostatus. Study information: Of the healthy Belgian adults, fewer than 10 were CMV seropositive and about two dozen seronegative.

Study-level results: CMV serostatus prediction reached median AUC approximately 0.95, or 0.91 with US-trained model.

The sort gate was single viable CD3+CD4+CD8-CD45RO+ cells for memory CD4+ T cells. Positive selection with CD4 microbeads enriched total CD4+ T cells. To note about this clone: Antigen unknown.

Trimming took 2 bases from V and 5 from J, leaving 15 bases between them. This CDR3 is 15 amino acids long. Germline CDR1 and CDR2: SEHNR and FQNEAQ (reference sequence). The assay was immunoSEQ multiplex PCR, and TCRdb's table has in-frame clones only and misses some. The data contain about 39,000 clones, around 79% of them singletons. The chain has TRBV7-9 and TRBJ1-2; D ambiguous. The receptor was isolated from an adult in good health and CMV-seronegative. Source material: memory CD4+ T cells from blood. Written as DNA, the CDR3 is TGTGCCAGCAGCTTATATGTCCGCGGCCAATATGGCTACACCTTC. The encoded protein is CASSLYVRGQYGYTF.